These 30 T cell receptor beta chains were sequenced from one sample in a study of T cell repertoires in cytomegalovirus infection. TCRdb re-derived calls from the reads in MiXCR, one entry per CDR3 protein. The data hold about 180,000 distinct CDR3 sequences, with 13% to 15% observed a single time. Material: PBMCs. The origin of the receptors is a human donor in good health (CMV status not recorded). Some clones in this sample may be carry-over from other donors' samples.

The V gene is TRBV5-6, the J gene TRBJ2-5; TRBD2 matches at 9 bases. The CDR3 contains 16 residues. Germline CDR1 and CDR2: SGHDT and YYEEEE. Trimming removed 2 bases from V and 5 bases from J; junction bases left unmatched: 10. This chain's CDR3 is CASSLGDGTSQETQYF. The CDR3 DNA reads as TGTGCCAGCAGCTTAGGCGACGGGACTAGCCAGGAGACCCAGTACTTC.

This clonotype was picked up a small number of times. The chain is built from TRBV18 and TRBJ2-5; D possibly corresponds to TRBD2 (5 bases). Trimming took 0 bases from V and 5 from J, leaving 16 bases between them. The CDR3 runs to 16 residues. Germline-derived CDR1 and CDR2 are KGHSH and LQKENI. CDR3 region: CASSPPGRASGETQYF. The CDR3 bases are TGTGCCAGCTCACCACCGGGGAGAGCCTCCGGGGAGACCCAGTACTTC. The variable domain in full, with the rest retrieved from reference TRBV18 and TRBJ2-5, is NAGVMQNPRHLVRRRGQEARLRCSPMKGHSHVYWYRQLPEEGLKFMVYLQKENIIDESGMPKERFSAEFPKEGPSILRIQQVVRGDSAAYFCASSPPGRASGETQYFGPGTRLLVL.

This clonotype was counted at least ten times. The chain employs TRBV6-2 or TRBV6-3 and TRBJ2-3; possible D gene TRBD1, 5 bases. There are 13 residues in the CDR3. V was pared by 0 bases and J by 6 bases, with 7 bases between. Germline-derived CDR1 and CDR2 are MNHEY and SVGEGT. CDR3 loop: CASSYSKGDTQYF. The CDR3 DNA is TGTGCCAGCAGTTACTCGAAGGGGGATACGCAGTATTTT.

The chain links TRBV2 to TRBJ2-1; 8 bases are shared with TRBD2. The CDR3 contains 13 residues. The V and J ends lost 8 bases and 8 bases, in that order; junction bases with no gene match: 8. Germline CDR1 and CDR2: SNHLY and FYNNEI. The CDR3 coding sequence is TGTGCCAGCGTACGGGGGGGCCGTGATGAGCAGTTCTTC. Translated, it gives CASVRGGRDEQFF.

This clonotype was counted many times. The chain has TRBV7-2 and TRBJ2-5; the match to TRBD2 covers 11 bases. V lost 5 bases, J lost 4 bases, and 15 bases stayed unmatched. This CDR3 has 18 residues. Per germline, CDR1 SGHTA and CDR2 FQGNSA. This CDR3 is CASSTLLSGRAGGETQYF. The CDR3 DNA is TGTGCCAGCAGCACCCTGCTTAGCGGGAGGGCCGGGGGAGAGACCCAGTACTTC.

This clonotype has ten or more counts. The V and J genes are TRBV7-2 and TRBJ1-4, with unresolved D. The CDR3 runs 14 residues. V lost 5 bases and J lost 0, with 7 bases in between. The germline CDR1 and CDR2 sequences are SGHTA and FQGNSA. The chain's CDR3 is CASSPAATNEKLFF. The CDR3 nucleotides are TGTGCCAGCAGCCCAGCTGCAACTAATGAAAAACTGTTTTTT.

In this sample, this clonotype turned up once. One end of the junction fails to match germline, which may point to a read error. V is TRBV28 and J is TRBJ1-1; D remains unclear. The CDR3 has 15 amino acids. Germline lookup yields CDR1 MDHEN and CDR2 SYDVKM. CDR3 protein: CASSYTSGRNTEASF. The DNA of the CDR3 is TGTGCCAGCAGTTATACCAGCGGGCGGAACACTGAAGCTTCCTTT.

In this sample, this clonotype turned up a few times. The V gene is TRBV18, the J gene TRBJ2-6; the D gene is possibly TRBD1 (5 bases). The V gene's germline CDR1 is KGHSH and CDR2 LQKENI. The CDR3 loop spans 19 amino acids. V was pared by 1 base and J by 0 bases, with 16 bases between. The CDR3 loop reads CASSPLGNLDSSGANVLTF. In DNA form, the CDR3 reads TGTGCCAGCTCACCACTTGGTAATTTAGACAGCTCTGGGGCCAACGTCCTGACTTTC.

This clonotype was seen only a few times. At one boundary the junction diverges from the germline segment, which might be a read error. The chain combines TRBV7-9 with TRBJ2-3, with D tentatively TRBD2 (6 bases). There are 12 residues in the CDR3. The V gene's germline CDR1 is SEHNR and CDR2 FQNEAQ (reference sequence). The CDR3 nucleotides read TGTGCCAGCAGCACCTATACCGGGACTCCAAGCTTT. Residues: CASSTYTGTPSF. Complete variable domain (other parts from reference TRBV7-9 and TRBJ2-3): DTGVSQNPRHKITKRGQNVTFRCDPISEHNRLYWYRQTLGQGPEFLTYFQNEAQLEKSRLLSDRFSAERPKGSFSTLEIQRTEQGDSAMYLCASSTYTGTPSFGPGTRLTVL.

This clonotype has only a few counts. This chain joins TRBV6-6 and TRBJ1-5, with D perhaps TRBD1 (6 bases). Per the germline V gene, CDR1 is MNHNY and CDR2 is SVGAGI (reference sequence). The CDR3 is 13 residues long. The V end was cut by 4 bases, the J end by 10 bases, with 14 bases between. CDR3 nucleotides: TGTGCCAGCAGTTCTCGACAGGCGGGCCCCCAGCATTTT. Its translation is CASSSRQAGPQHF.

This clonotype was recorded at least ten times. The V and J genes are TRBV28 and TRBJ2-2, with D maybe TRBD2 (6 bases). The CDR3 is 14 residues long. The germline V gene has CDR1 MDHEN and CDR2 SYDVKM. V lost 7 bases and J 4 bases, leaving 13 bases between the germline ends. The CDR3 here is CASTRRDFTGELFF. In nucleotides, the CDR3 is TGTGCCAGCACCAGGAGGGATTTCACCGGGGAGCTGTTTTTT.

This clonotype was detected ten times or more. This sequence joins TRBV28 and TRBJ2-5; 13 bases agree with TRBD2. The length of the CDR3 is 16 residues. Germline V gene lookup returns CDR1 MDHEN and CDR2 SYDVKM. V dropped 6 bases and J dropped 2; count of bases not matched to a gene: 6. CDR3 residues: CASRRTSGSLQETQYF. The CDR3 DNA follows: TGTGCCAGCAGACGGACTAGCGGGAGTCTACAAGAGACCCAGTACTTC.

This clonotype was observed a handful of times. This rearrangement joins TRBV4-1 to TRBJ1-2, with D unclear. The CDR3 extends over 14 amino acids. Germline V gives CDR1 MGHRA, CDR2 YSYEKL. Between the trimmed V and J ends, which lost 2 bases and 7 bases, there was a span of 14 bases. The CDR3 protein is CASSQLTSASGYTF. The DNA of the CDR3 is TGCGCCAGCAGCCAACTTACTTCAGCGAGTGGCTACACCTTC.

This clonotype has just a few counts. This chain connects TRBV28 to TRBJ1-2; D is uncertain. Trimming took 4 bases from V and 4 from J, leaving 13 bases between them. The length of the CDR3 is 14 residues. Germline V gene data show CDR1 as MDHEN and CDR2 as SYDVKM. CDR3: CASSSPANTYGYTF. DNA of the CDR3: TGTGCCAGCAGTTCCCCAGCGAATACCTATGGCTACACCTTC.

This clonotype was counted many times. The CDR3 DNA is TGTGCCAGCAGCTACGACAGGACTAATGAAAAACTGTTTTTT. It is translated as CASSYDRTNEKLFF. J is TRBJ1-4 and V is TRBV7-2; possibly TRBD1 for D (6 bases). The CDR3 totals 14 residues. The germline gives CDR1 SGHTA, CDR2 FQGNSA. Trimming left V 4 bases short and J 2 bases short, with 8 bases between.

The table lists this clonotype with a few counts. The chain employs TRBV5-1 and TRBJ1-1; a possible D gene is TRBD1 (5 bases). V gave up 0 bases and J gave up 0 bases, with 9 bases separating them. The germline gives CDR1 SGHRS, CDR2 YFSETQ. CDR3 length equals 15 residues. CDR3 DNA sequence: TGCGCCAGCAGCTTGGAACAGGCCGTGAACACTGAAGCTTTCTTT. Amino acid sequence: CASSLEQAVNTEAFF.

This clonotype turned up a few times. The genes are TRBV6-5 and TRBJ2-2, with D perhaps being TRBD1 or TRBD2 (5 bases each). With 2 bases removed from V and 6 bases from J, the gap between germline ends came to 16 bases. CDR1 is MNHEY and CDR2 is SVGAGI in the germline V gene. The CDR3 totals 16 residues. The CDR3 nucleotides read TGTGCCAGCAGTTACCAATCCGGGACCAATTCCGGGGAGCTGTTTTTT. Residues: CASSYQSGTNSGELFF.

This clonotype was observed a handful of times. The V gene is TRBV7-9, the J gene TRBJ2-3; 15 bases are a match to TRBD2. The V and J ends lost 8 bases and 6 bases, in that order; junction bases with no gene match: 6. The germline V gene encodes CDR1 SEHNR and CDR2 FQNEAQ (reference sequence). The CDR3 covers 15 residues. CDR3 bases: TGTGCCAGCGGACTAGCGGGGGGGCAAACGGATACGCAGTATTTT. It translates to CASGLAGGQTDTQYF.

This clonotype was counted many times. The V and J genes are TRBV7-2 and TRBJ2-3, with D perhaps given as TRBD1 or TRBD2 (5 bases each). The CDR3 runs to 14 residues. V lost 5 bases to trimming and J lost 1 base, with 10 bases between them. Germline V CDR1 and CDR2: SGHTA, FQGNSA. DNA of the CDR3: TGTGCCAGCAGCCAGGGAGTGGGCACAGATACGCAGTATTTT. Its translation is CASSQGVGTDTQYF.

This clonotype was counted a few times. The J gene is TRBJ1-1, the V gene TRBV29-1; D gene uncertain. Germline-derived CDR1 and CDR2 are SQVTM and ANQGSEA. CDR3 length: 12 amino acids. Trimming removed 7 bases at V and 0 bases at J, with 9 bases between. The CDR3 coding sequence is TGCAGCGCTGGGGAGATGAACACTGAAGCTTTCTTT. Its protein product is CSAGEMNTEAFF.

This clonotype was observed a few times. The chain has TRBV7-9 and TRBJ2-7; maybe TRBD1 (6 bases). The CDR3 length is 15 residues. Germline V CDR1 and CDR2: SEHNR, FQNEAQ (reference sequence). V gave up 4 bases and J gave up 3 bases, with 16 bases separating them. The CDR3 DNA sequence: TGTGCCAGCAGCTCGGACAGTGGGGTCGGCTACGAGCAGTACTTC. This sequence encodes CASSSDSGVGYEQYF.

This clonotype showed up just a few times. The V and J genes are TRBV29-1 and TRBJ2-7; tentative D call: TRBD2 (6 bases). The CDR3 is 14 residues long. V lost 7 bases and J lost 0, with 16 bases in between. From germline, CDR1 is SQVTM and CDR2 ANQGSEA. As DNA, the CDR3 is TGCAGCGCCGCCGGGACTCGAGACTCCTACGAGCAGTACTTC. Protein: CSAAGTRDSYEQYF.

CDR3 in DNA: TGTGCCAGCAGCACCCCCGGCCTAGCGTCCCGCTACGAGCAGTACTTC. Amino acid sequence: CASSTPGLASRYEQYF. The genes are TRBV7-9 and TRBJ2-7, with D perhaps TRBD2 (6 bases). Per the germline V gene, CDR1 is SEHNR and CDR2 is FQNEAQ (reference sequence). Between the trimmed V and J ends, which lost 5 bases and 3 bases, there was a span of 20 bases. The CDR3 sequence is 16 residues long.

Relative to its sample, this clonotype is medium-sized. CDR3 amino acids: CASSQTGGESPLHF. The CDR3 nucleotides read TGTGCCAGCAGCCAGACAGGGGGCGAGTCACCCCTCCACTTT. The chain carries TRBV12-3 or TRBV12-4 and TRBJ1-6; 10 bases agree with TRBD1. The CDR3 length is 14 residues. V was pared by 6 bases and J by 10 bases, with 6 bases of the junction left unmatched.

This clonotype occurred once. The chain uses TRBV5-1 and TRBJ2-3; either TRBD1 or TRBD2 may fit D (6 bases each). The CDR3 consists of 15 residues. V lost 0 bases and J lost 3, with 11 bases in between. Germline-derived CDR1 and CDR2 are SGHRS and YFSETQ. The CDR3 nucleotides are TGCGCCAGCAGCTTGGCCCCGGGGGCGACAGATACGCAGTATTTT. Translating it yields CASSLAPGATDTQYF.

This clonotype was counted ten times or more. The V call is TRBV6-2 or TRBV6-3, the J call TRBJ1-5; 7 bases map to TRBD1. Per the germline V gene, CDR1 is MNHEY and CDR2 is SVGEGT. The CDR3 is 13 residues long. V gave up 8 bases and J gave up 6 bases; unmatched junction bases: 7. CDR3 amino acids: CASDTGVGQPQHF. The DNA of the CDR3 is TGTGCCAGCGATACAGGGGTGGGTCAGCCCCAGCATTTT.

This clonotype was found a few times. V usage is TRBV7-2 and J usage is TRBJ2-7; 9 positions agree with TRBD1. This CDR3 has 15 residues. Germline CDR1 reads SGHTA; CDR2 reads FQGNSA. V lost 1 base, J lost 2 bases, and 3 bases stayed unmatched. CDR3 sequence reads: CASSLGRTGAYEQYF. CDR3 DNA sequence: TGTGCCAGCAGCTTAGGGAGGACAGGGGCCTACGAGCAGTACTTC.

Many counts were recorded for this clonotype. The CDR3 sequence is CASRAGGARNEQFF. The DNA for the CDR3 is TGTGCCAGCAGAGCAGGGGGCGCGAGGAATGAGCAGTTCTTC. V usage is TRBV6-1 and J usage is TRBJ2-1, with TRBD1 matching 8 bases. V shed 6 bases and J 7 bases; nucleotides not matched to a gene: 8. CDR1 is MNHNS, CDR2 SASEGT, per germline. There are 14 residues in the CDR3.

This sequence joins TRBV7-9 and TRBJ1-1, with D hard to call. The CDR3 runs to 15 residues. Germline assignment: CDR1 SEHNR and CDR2 FQNEAQ (reference sequence). Deletions cut 3 bases from V and 1 base from J, with 12 bases between. This CDR3 reads CASSLDKGANTEAFF. The CDR3 DNA is TGTGCCAGCAGCTTGGATAAGGGTGCGAACACTGAAGCTTTCTTT.

This clonotype was detected only a few times. The chain joins TRBV6-2 or TRBV6-3 to TRBJ2-7; possible D gene TRBD2, 6 bases. V lost 2 bases and J 2 bases, leaving 19 bases between the germline ends. The CDR3 has 17 residues. The germline gives CDR1 MNHEY, CDR2 SVGEGT. The CDR3 coding sequence is TGTGCCAGCAGTTACCCCGAAGGCGCGGGGCCCCCCTACGAGCAGTACTTC. Encoded protein: CASSYPEGAGPPYEQYF.